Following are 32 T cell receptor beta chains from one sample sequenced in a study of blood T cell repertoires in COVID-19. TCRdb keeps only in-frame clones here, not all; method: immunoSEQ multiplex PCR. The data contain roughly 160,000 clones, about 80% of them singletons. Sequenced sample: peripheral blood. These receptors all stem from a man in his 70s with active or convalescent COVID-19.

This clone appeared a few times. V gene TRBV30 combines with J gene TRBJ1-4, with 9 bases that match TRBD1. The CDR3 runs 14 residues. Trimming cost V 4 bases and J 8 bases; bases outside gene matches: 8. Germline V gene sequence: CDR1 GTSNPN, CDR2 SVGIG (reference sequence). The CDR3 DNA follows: TGTGCCTGGAATCGACAGGGGGTAGACGAAAAACTGTTTTTT. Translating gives CAWNRQGVDEKLFF.

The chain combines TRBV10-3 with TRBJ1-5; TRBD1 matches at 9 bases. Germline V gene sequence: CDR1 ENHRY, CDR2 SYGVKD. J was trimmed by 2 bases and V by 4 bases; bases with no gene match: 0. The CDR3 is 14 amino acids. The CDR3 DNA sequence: TGTGCCATCAGTGGGGACAGGGGCAATCAGCCCCAGCATTTT. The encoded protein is CAISGDRGNQPQHF.

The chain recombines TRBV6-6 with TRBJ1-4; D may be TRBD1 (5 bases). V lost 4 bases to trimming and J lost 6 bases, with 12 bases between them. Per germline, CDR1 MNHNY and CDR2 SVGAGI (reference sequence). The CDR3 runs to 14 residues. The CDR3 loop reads CASSFRQMDEKLFF. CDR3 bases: TGTGCCAGCAGTTTTAGACAGATGGATGAAAAACTGTTTTTT.

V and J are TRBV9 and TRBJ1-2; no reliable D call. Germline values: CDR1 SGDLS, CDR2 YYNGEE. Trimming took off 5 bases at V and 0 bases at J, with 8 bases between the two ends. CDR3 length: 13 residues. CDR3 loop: CASRRGPNYGYTF. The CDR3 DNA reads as TGTGCCAGCAGGAGAGGGCCTAACTATGGCTACACCTTC.

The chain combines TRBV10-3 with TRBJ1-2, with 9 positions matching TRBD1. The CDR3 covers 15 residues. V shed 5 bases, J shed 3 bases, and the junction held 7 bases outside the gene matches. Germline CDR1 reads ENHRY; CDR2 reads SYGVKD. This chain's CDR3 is CAISKRTGVDYGYTF. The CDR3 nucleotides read TGTGCCATCAGTAAGAGGACAGGGGTAGACTATGGCTACACCTTC.

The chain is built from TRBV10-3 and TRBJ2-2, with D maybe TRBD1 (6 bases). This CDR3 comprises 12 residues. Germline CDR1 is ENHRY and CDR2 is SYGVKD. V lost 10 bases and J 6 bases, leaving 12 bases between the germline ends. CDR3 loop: CATSEGAGELFF. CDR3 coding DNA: TGTGCCACGTCAGAGGGGGCCGGGGAGCTGTTTTTT.

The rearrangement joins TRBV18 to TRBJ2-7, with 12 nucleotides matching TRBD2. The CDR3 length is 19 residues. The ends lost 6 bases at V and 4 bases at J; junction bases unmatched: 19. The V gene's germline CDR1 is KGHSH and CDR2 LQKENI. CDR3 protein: CASSRYRATSGRTTYEQYF. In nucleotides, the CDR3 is TGTGCCAGCTCCCGGTACAGGGCTACTAGCGGGAGGACTACTTACGAGCAGTACTTC.

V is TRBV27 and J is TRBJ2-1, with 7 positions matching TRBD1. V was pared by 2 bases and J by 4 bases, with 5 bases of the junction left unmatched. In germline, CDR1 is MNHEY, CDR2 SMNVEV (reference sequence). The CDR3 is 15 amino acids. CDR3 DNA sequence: TGTGCCAGCAGTTTAGAATCGGGACAGTACAATGAGCAGTTCTTC. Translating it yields CASSLESGQYNEQFF.

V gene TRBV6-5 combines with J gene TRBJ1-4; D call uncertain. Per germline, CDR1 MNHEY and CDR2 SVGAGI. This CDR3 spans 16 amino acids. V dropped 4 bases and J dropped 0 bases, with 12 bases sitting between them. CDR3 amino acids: CASSWAGRPTNEKLFF. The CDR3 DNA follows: TGTGCCAGCAGTTGGGCAGGTCGTCCAACTAATGAAAAACTGTTTTTT.

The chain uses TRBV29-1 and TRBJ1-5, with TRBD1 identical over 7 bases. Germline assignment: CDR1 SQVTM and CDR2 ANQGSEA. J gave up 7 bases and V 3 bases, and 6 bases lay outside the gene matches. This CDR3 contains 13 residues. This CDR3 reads CSVDEGAGQPQHF. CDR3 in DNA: TGCAGCGTTGACGAGGGGGCTGGGCAGCCCCAGCATTTT.

CDR3 loop: CASKEKTMNTEAFF. CDR3 DNA: TGTGCCAGCAAAGAGAAAACCATGAACACTGAAGCTTTCTTT. This chain links TRBV5-4 with TRBJ1-1, with unresolved D. This CDR3 spans 14 amino acids. The germline gives CDR1 SGHNT, CDR2 YYREEE (reference sequence). V was pared by 6 bases and J by 0 bases, with 12 bases between.

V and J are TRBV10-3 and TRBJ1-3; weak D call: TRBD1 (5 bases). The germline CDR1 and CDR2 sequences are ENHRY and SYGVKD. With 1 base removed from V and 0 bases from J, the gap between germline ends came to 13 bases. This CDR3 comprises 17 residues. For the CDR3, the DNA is TGTGCCATCAGTGAGTATACAGGAAGCTCCTCTGGAAACACCATATATTTT. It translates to CAISEYTGSSSGNTIYF.

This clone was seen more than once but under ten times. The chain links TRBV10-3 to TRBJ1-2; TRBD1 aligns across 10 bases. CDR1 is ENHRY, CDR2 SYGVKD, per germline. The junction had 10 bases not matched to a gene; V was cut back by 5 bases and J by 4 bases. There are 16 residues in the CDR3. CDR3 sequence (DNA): TGTGCCATCAGTTTCGGGACAGGGGCCACTTTCTATGGCTACACCTTC. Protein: CAISFGTGATFYGYTF.

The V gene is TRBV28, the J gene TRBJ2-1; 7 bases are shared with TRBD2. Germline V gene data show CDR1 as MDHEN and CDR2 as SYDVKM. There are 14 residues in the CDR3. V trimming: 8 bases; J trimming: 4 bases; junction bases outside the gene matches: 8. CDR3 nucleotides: TGTGCCAGCTCCCCCCCTAGCGGATACAATGAGCAGTTCTTC. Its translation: CASSPPSGYNEQFF.

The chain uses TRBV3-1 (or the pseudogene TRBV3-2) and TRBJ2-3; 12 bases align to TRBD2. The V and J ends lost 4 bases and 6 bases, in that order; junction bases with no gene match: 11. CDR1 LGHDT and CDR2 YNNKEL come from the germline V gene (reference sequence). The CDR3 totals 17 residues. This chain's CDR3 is CASSPTIGLAGSDTQYF. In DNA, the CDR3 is TGTGCCAGCAGCCCAACCATCGGACTAGCGGGATCCGATACGCAGTATTTT.

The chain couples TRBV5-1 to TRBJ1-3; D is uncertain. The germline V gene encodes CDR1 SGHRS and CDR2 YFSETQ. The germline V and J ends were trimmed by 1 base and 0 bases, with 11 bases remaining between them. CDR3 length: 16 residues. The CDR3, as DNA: TGCGCCAGCAGCTTGCCCGAGGCCACCTCTGGAAACACCATATATTTT. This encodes CASSLPEATSGNTIYF.

DNA of the CDR3: TGTGCCAGCAGTTTATATCCCCCATATGAGGGGGTCGGTGGAAACACCATATATTTT. Residues: CASSLYPPYEGVGGNTIYF. The rearrangement links TRBV27 to TRBJ1-3; a possible D gene is TRBD1 (6 bases). Germline loops: CDR1 MNHEY, CDR2 SMNVEV (reference sequence). V lost 1 base, J lost 3 bases, and 22 bases lay in between. The CDR3 length is 19 residues.

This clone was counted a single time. The CDR3 DNA is TGTGCCACTTCAGGGGCCTATGGCTACACCTTC. It is translated as CATSGAYGYTF. This chain links TRBV6-5 with TRBJ1-2, with D perhaps matching TRBD1 (6 bases). The CDR3 loop spans 11 amino acids. Germline V gene data show CDR1 as MNHEY and CDR2 as SVGAGI. Trimming removed 10 bases from V and 4 bases from J, with 10 bases in between.

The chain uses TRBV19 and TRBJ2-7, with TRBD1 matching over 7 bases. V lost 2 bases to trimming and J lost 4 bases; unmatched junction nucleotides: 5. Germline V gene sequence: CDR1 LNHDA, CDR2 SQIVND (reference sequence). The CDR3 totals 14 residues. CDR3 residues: CASSIRQGVYEQYF. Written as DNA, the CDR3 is TGTGCCAGTAGTATACGTCAGGGGGTTTACGAGCAGTACTTC.

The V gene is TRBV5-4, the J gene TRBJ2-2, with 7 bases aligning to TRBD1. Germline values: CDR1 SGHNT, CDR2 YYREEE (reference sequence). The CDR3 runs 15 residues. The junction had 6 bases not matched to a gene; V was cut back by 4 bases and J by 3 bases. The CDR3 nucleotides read TGTGCCAGCAGCCTGACAGGGTACGACACCGGGGAGCTGTTTTTT. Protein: CASSLTGYDTGELFF.

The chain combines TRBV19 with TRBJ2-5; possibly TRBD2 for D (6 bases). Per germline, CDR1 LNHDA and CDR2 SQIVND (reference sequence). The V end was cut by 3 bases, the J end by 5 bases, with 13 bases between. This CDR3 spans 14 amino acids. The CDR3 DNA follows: TGTGCCAGTAGTATTCAAGGAGGGGCTGAGACCCAGTACTTC. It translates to CASSIQGGAETQYF.

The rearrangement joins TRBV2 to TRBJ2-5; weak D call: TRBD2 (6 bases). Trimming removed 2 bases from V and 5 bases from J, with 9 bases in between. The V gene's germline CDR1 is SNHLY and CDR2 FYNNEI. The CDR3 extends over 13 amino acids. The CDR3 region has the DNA TGTGCCAGCAGTGAAAGGCGGGGTGAGACCCAGTACTTC. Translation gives CASSERRGETQYF.

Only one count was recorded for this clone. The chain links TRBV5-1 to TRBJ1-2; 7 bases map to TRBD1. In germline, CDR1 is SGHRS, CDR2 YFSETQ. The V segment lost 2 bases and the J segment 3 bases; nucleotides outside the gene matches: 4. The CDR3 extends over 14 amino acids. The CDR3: CASSFQGDYYGYTF. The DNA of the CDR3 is TGCGCCAGCAGCTTCCAGGGGGATTACTATGGCTACACCTTC.

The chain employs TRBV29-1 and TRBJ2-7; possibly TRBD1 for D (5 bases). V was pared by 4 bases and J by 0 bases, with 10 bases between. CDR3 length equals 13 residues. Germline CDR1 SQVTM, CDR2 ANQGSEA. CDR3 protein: CSVGGPSSYEQYF. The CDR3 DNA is TGCAGCGTTGGGGGCCCAAGCTCCTACGAGCAGTACTTC.

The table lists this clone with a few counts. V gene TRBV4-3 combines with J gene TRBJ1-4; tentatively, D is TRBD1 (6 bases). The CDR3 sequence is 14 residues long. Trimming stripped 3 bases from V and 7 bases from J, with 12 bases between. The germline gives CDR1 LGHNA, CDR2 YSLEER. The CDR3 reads CASSQSRGVEKLFF. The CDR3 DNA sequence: TGCGCCAGCAGCCAGTCCAGGGGAGTTGAAAAACTGTTTTTT.

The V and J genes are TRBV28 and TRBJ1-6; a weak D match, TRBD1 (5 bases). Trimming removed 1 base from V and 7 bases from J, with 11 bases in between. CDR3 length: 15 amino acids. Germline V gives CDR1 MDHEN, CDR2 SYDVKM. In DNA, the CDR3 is TGTGCCAGCAGTTTATTCGGGCAGGGAAATTCACCCCTCCACTTT. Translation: CASSLFGQGNSPLHF. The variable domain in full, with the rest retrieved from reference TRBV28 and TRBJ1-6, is DVKVTQSSRYLVKRTGEKVFLECVQDMDHENMFWYRQDPGLGLRLIYFSYDVKMKEKGDIPEGYSVSREKKERFSLILESASTNQTSMYLCASSLFGQGNSPLHFGNGTRLTVT.

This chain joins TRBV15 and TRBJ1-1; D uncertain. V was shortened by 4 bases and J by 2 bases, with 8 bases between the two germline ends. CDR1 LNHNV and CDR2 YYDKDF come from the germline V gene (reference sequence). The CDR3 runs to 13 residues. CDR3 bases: TGTGCCACCAGCACGACATCCAACACTGAAGCTTTCTTT. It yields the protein CATSTTSNTEAFF.

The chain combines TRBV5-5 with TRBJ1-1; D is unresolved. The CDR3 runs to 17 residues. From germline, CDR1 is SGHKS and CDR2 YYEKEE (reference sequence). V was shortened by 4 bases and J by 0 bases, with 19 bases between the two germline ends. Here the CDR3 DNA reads TGTGCCAGCAGCAGGTGGGAGGCAGCCAATATGAACACTGAAGCTTTCTTT. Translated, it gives CASSRWEAANMNTEAFF.

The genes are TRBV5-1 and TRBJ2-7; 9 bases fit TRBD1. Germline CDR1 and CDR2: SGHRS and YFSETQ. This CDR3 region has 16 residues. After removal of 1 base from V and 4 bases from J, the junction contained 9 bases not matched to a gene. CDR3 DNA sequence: TGCGCCAGCAGCTTGTTACCTGGACAGGGGAGGTACGAGCAGTACTTC. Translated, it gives CASSLLPGQGRYEQYF.

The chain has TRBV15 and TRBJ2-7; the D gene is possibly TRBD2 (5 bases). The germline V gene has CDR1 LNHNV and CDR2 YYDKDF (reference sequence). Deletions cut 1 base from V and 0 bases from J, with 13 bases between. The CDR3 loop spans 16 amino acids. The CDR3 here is CATSRVFRGSSYEQYF. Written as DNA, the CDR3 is TGTGCCACCAGCAGAGTGTTCCGGGGTTCCTCCTACGAGCAGTACTTC.

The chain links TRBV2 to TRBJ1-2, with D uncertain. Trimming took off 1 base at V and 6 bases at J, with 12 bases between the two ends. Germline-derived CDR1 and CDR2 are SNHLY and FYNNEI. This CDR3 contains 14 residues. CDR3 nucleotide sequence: TGTGCCAGCAGTGAAGATTGGGCGTCGGATGGCTACACCTTC. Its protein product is CASSEDWASDGYTF.

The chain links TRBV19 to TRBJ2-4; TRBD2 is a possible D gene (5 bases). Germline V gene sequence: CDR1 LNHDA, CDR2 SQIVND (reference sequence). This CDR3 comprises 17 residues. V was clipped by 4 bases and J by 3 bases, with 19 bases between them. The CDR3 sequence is CASSNFRNSEGKNIQYF. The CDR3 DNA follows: TGTGCCAGTAGTAACTTCCGGAACTCAGAGGGCAAAAACATTCAGTACTTC.